This T cell receptor (beta chain) was sequenced during a study of blood T cell repertoires in COVID-19. Study-level information: Sites in the United States, Italy and Spain provided acute and convalescent COVID-19 samples. In each case, the material was cDNA or gDNA derived from T cells, B-cell-depleted T cells, or PBMCs.

In the original workflow: Amplification with reference gene primers provided the estimates of nucleated cell counts. TCRdb keeps only in-frame clones here, not all; method: immunoSEQ multiplex PCR. For V, J and clone size, that table is used; D and trimming come from the DNA. The top ten clones hold 4.8% of a sample with tens of thousands of clones, almost 90% of them seen once. The clonotype comes from a man aged 55 to 70 with acute or convalescent COVID-19. Material for sequencing was peripheral blood.

CDR3 residues: CASSLTTAYNSPLHF. The DNA for the CDR3 is TGTGCCAGCAGCTTGACGACAGCCTATAATTCACCCCTCCACTTT. This chain connects TRBV7-3 to TRBJ1-6; weak D call: TRBD1 (5 bases). Germline V gene sequence: CDR1 SGHTA, CDR2 FQGTGA. This CDR3 spans 15 amino acids. V lost 3 bases, J lost 2 bases, and 8 bases lay in between. The variable domain in full, completed from reference TRBV7-3 and TRBJ1-6, reads GAGVSQTPSNKVTEKGKYVELRCDPISGHTALYWYRQSLGQGPEFLIYFQGTGAADDSGLPNDRFFAVRPEGSVSTLKIQRTERGDSAVYLCASSLTTAYNSPLHFGNGTRLTVT.